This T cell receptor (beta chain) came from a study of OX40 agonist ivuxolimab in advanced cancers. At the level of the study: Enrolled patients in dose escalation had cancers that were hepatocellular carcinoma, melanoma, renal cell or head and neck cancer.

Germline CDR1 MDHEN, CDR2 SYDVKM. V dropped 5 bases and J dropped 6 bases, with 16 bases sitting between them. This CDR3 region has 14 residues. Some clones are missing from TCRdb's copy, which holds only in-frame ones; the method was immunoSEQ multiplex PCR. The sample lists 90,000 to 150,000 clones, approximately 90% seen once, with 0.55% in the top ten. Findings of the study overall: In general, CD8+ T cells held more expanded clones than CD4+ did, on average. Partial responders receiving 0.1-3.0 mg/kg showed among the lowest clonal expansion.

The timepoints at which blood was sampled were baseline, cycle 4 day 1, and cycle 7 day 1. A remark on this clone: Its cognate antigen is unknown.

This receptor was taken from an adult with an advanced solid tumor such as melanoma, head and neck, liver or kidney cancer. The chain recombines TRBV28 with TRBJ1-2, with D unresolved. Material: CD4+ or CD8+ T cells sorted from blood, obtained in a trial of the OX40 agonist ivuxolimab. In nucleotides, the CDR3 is TGTGCCAGCAGTCCCCCCTGGGTTCGGGATGGCTACACCTTC. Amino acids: CASSPPWVRDGYTF.